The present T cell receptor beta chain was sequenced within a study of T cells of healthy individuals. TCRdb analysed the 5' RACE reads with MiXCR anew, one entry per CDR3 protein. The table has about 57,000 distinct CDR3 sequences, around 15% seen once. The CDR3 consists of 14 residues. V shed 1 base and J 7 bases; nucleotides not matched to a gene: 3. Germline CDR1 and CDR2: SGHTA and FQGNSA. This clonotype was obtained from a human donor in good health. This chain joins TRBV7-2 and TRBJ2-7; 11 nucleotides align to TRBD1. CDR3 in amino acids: CASSLDGTGGEQYF. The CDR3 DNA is TGTGCCAGCAGCTTAGACGGGACAGGGGGTGAGCAGTACTTC. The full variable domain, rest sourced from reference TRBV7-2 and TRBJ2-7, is GAGVSQSPSNKVTEKGKDVELRCDPISGHTALYWYRQSLGQGLEFLIYFQGNSAPDKSGLPSDRFSAERTGGSVSTLTIQRTQQEDSAVYLCASSLDGTGGEQYFGPGTRLTVT.